Listed here are 22 T cell receptor beta chains from one sample, sequenced in a study of T cells in Graves' hyperthyroidism and ophthalmopathy. The investigators amplified TCR beta CDR3 regions from RNA transcripts. Initially, a first-round RT-PCR of the TCR CDR3 employed the HTBI primer set. TCRdb recomputed calls from the multiplex PCR reads with MiXCR, one row per CDR3 protein. This sample yields a few hundred thousand distinct CDR3 sequences, of which under 15% are seen a single time; about 33% belongs to the top ten. The sequenced sample consisted of blood. These receptors were obtained from a woman aged 30 to 39 with Graves' hyperthyroidism.

This clonotype was counted many times. The rearrangement joins TRBV28 to TRBJ2-1; D possibly corresponds to TRBD2 (6 bases). Germline CDR1 reads MDHEN; CDR2 reads SYDVKM. This CDR3 is built from 13 residues. The V end lost 5 bases, the J end lost 9 bases, and 14 bases lay between the germline ends. The CDR3 reads CASSDGRSSEQFF. In DNA form, the CDR3 reads TGTGCCAGCAGTGACGGGAGAAGTAGTGAGCAGTTCTTC.

This clonotype came up a few times. The chain combines TRBV27 with TRBJ2-3, with D unclear. CDR3 length: 13 residues. With 4 bases removed from V and 2 bases from J, the gap between germline ends came to 7 bases. The germline gives CDR1 MNHEY, CDR2 SMNVEV (reference sequence). The CDR3 here is CASSYKFTDTQYF. The CDR3 DNA follows: TGTGCCAGCAGTTATAAATTCACAGATACGCAGTATTTT.

In this sample, this clonotype turned up many times. CDR3 residues: CASSSGQGAWEQYF. CDR3 DNA sequence: TGCGCCAGCAGTAGCGGACAGGGGGCGTGGGAGCAGTACTTC. The V and J genes are TRBV5-1 and TRBJ2-7, with 11 bases that match TRBD1. Looked up from germline, CDR1 is SGHRS and CDR2 is YFSETQ. Trimming cost V 5 bases and J 7 bases; bases outside gene matches: 8. The CDR3 spans 14 residues.

This clonotype was detected many times. The rearrangement uses TRBV6-5 and TRBJ2-5; 7 positions match TRBD2. V shed 0 bases, J shed 1 base, and the junction held 5 bases outside the gene matches. Germline V gives CDR1 MNHEY, CDR2 SVGAGI. CDR3 size: 16 residues. In DNA, the CDR3 is TGTGCCAGCAGTTACTCCGGACTAGGACCCCAAGAGACCCAGTACTTC. Its protein product is CASSYSGLGPQETQYF.

Remarks on this clonotype: A much larger clone lies a single base off, so this may be a read error. This chain joins TRBV6-9 and TRBJ2-7; 12 nucleotides align to TRBD1. The end of the DNA aligns better with TRBJ2-1, so the J call may be wrong. The CDR3 runs to 18 residues. Germline loops: CDR1 MNHGY, CDR2 SVAAGI. CDR3 DNA sequence: TGTGCCAGCAGTTACGCGCCGGGACAGGGGGCGGGGGCCTACGAGCAGTTCTTC. Translated: CASSYAPGQGAGAYEQFF.

The chain joins TRBV28 to TRBJ2-2; 8 bases are a match to TRBD2. The V gene end was trimmed by 6 bases and the J gene end by 4 bases; junction bases not matched to a gene: 7. The CDR3 is 15 amino acids. Germline assignment: CDR1 MDHEN and CDR2 SYDVKM. The CDR3 DNA reads as TGTGCCAGCAGGTTTCCCGGGACTAGCACCGGGGAGCTGTTTTTT. Translated: CASRFPGTSTGELFF.

With respect to this clonotype: A much more abundant neighbour one base away suggests this may be a read error. This chain links TRBV30 with TRBJ2-7; D is undetermined. Germline V gene sequence: CDR1 GTSNPN, CDR2 SVGIG (reference sequence). The CDR3 covers 15 residues. Deletions cut 1 base from V and 3 bases from J, with 16 bases between. CDR3 sequence (DNA): TGTGCCTGGAGTGATGTTGTAGGAATGAACTACGAGCAGTACTTC. Its protein is CAWSDVVGMNYEQYF.

This clonotype was detected only a few times. This chain connects TRBV28 to TRBJ1-2, with D unresolved. The CDR3 has 12 residues. Germline V gene lookup returns CDR1 MDHEN and CDR2 SYDVKM. V was cut by 4 bases and J by 8 bases, with 11 bases left in between. The DNA of the CDR3 is TGTGCCAGCAGTTCTGACGCGCAGGGCTACACCTTC. Residues: CASSSDAQGYTF.

This clonotype occurred many times. The chain joins TRBV3-1 to TRBJ1-1, with a tentative D call TRBD1 (5 bases). The CDR3 loop spans 13 amino acids. V lost 4 bases to trimming and J lost 7 bases, with 13 bases between them. The germline gives CDR1 LGHDT, CDR2 YNNKEL (reference sequence). CDR3 in DNA: TGTGCCAGCAGCCTTGGAGGAGACAGTGAAGCTTTCTTT. This translates into CASSLGGDSEAFF.

Many counts were recorded for this clonotype. CDR3 DNA sequence: TGTGCCAGCAGCCTGGCCGGGTTAAGTGAAAAACTGTTTTTT. Translating gives CASSLAGLSEKLFF. This sequence joins TRBV2 and TRBJ1-4; D unresolved. The CDR3 is 14 amino acids. Trimming shortened V by 6 bases and J by 7 bases, and 15 bases separated the two germline ends. Germline loops: CDR1 SNHLY, CDR2 FYNNEI.

J is TRBJ1-5 and V is TRBV12-3 or TRBV12-4, with 9 bases identical to TRBD1. This CDR3 region has 14 residues. J lost 4 bases, V lost 5 bases, and 3 bases had no gene match. CDR3 coding DNA: TGTGCCAGCAGTATCGGACAGGGGAATCAGCCCCAGCATTTT. The encoded protein is CASSIGQGNQPQHF.

This clonotype was observed at least ten times. The chain employs TRBV30 and TRBJ1-3; D is unclear. The ends were cut back, 4 bases at V and 4 bases at J, with 8 bases in the middle. The CDR3 loop spans 12 amino acids. Germline CDR1 is GTSNPN and CDR2 is SVGIG (reference sequence). CDR3 bases: TGTGCCTGGATGGACGCGGGAAACACCATATATTTT. Encoded protein: CAWMDAGNTIYF.

In this sample, this clonotype turned up many times. This rearrangement joins TRBV28 to TRBJ2-1, with D hard to call. V shed 2 bases and J shed 4 bases, with 6 bases lying between them. CDR1 MDHEN and CDR2 SYDVKM come from the germline V gene. The CDR3 sequence is 13 residues long. The CDR3: CASSLLTYNEQFF. The CDR3, as DNA: TGTGCCAGCAGTTTACTGACTTACAATGAGCAGTTCTTC.

This chain uses TRBV2 with TRBJ2-1, with D possibly being TRBD2 (5 bases). CDR3 size: 11 residues. The V gene lost 5 bases and the J gene lost 13 bases, with 12 bases spanning the gap. Per germline, CDR1 SNHLY and CDR2 FYNNEI. CDR3 in amino acids: CASSQREPQFF. The CDR3 region has the DNA TGTGCCAGCAGTCAACGGGAACCTCAGTTCTTC.

The chain links TRBV6-5 to TRBJ1-2; no clear D. Trimming removed 0 bases from V and 2 bases from J, with 10 bases in between. Germline assignment: CDR1 MNHEY and CDR2 SVGAGI. This CDR3 contains 15 residues. The CDR3 loop reads CASSYSSLGNYGYTF. The CDR3 bases are TGTGCCAGCAGTTACTCGAGTCTAGGGAACTATGGCTACACCTTC.

Ten or more counts support this clonotype. The gene calls are TRBV27 and TRBJ2-1; D is unresolved. V lost 6 bases, J lost 0 bases, and 18 bases lay in between. The CDR3 sequence is 17 residues long. CDR1 is MNHEY, CDR2 SMNVEV, per germline (reference sequence). The CDR3 DNA follows: TGTGCCAGCAGCCCGTATAAAGCGTCTAGCTCCTACAATGAGCAGTTCTTC. Translated: CASSPYKASSSYNEQFF.

The table lists this clonotype with many counts. CDR3 amino acids: CASSLAGDEKLFF. As DNA, the CDR3 is TGTGCCAGCAGCTTAGCGGGGGATGAAAAACTGTTTTTT. The chain couples TRBV5-6 to TRBJ1-4; TRBD1 might be the D (5 bases). The length of the CDR3 is 13 residues. V lost 2 bases to trimming and J lost 6 bases, with 8 bases between them. CDR1 is SGHDT, CDR2 YYEEEE, per germline.

This clonotype has only a few counts. The chain recombines TRBV28 with TRBJ2-1, with D tentatively TRBD1 (6 bases). The CDR3 spans 13 residues. The V gene lost 5 bases and the J gene lost 4 bases, with 9 bases spanning the gap. Germline CDR1 and CDR2: MDHEN and SYDVKM. CDR3: CASSNDRYNEQFF. DNA of the CDR3: TGTGCCAGCAGTAACGACAGGTACAATGAGCAGTTCTTC.

The rearrangement uses TRBV19 and TRBJ1-5; D not resolved. CDR1 is LNHDA, CDR2 SQIVND, per germline (reference sequence). The CDR3 is 15 amino acids. V dropped 5 bases and J dropped 3 bases, with 14 bases sitting between them. The CDR3 loop reads CASSLQVSDNQPQHF. The CDR3 DNA sequence: TGTGCCAGTAGTTTGCAGGTTTCTGACAATCAGCCCCAGCATTTT.

This clonotype was detected only a few times. The genes are TRBV5-1 and TRBJ2-5; the D gene is possibly TRBD1 (5 bases). Trimming removed 5 bases at V and 2 bases at J, with 13 bases between. There are 14 residues in the CDR3. From germline, CDR1 is SGHRS and CDR2 YFSETQ. The CDR3 region has the DNA TGCGCCAGCAGTAGGGGTGACGTGCAAGAGACCCAGTACTTC. Translated, it gives CASSRGDVQETQYF.

Many counts were recorded for this clonotype. The V gene is TRBV28, the J gene TRBJ2-7; 8 bases map to TRBD1. V was clipped by 1 base and J by 7 bases; unmatched bases: 12. This CDR3 region has 16 residues. CDR1 and CDR2 from the germline V gene are MDHEN and SYDVKM. The CDR3 DNA reads as TGTGCCAGCAGTTTATTCGCGCTGACAGGGGCGGAAGAGCAGTACTTC. Protein product: CASSLFALTGAEEQYF.

This clonotype appeared many times. In nucleotides, the CDR3 is TGTGCCAGCAGATGGACTAGCGCTAACACCGGGGAGCTGTTTTTT. The encoded protein is CASRWTSANTGELFF. This chain links TRBV12-3 or TRBV12-4 with TRBJ2-2; TRBD2 aligns across 9 bases. CDR3 length equals 15 residues. Trimming at V came to 6 bases and at J to 2 bases, leaving 4 bases not matched to a gene.